The entry below describes one T cell receptor (beta chain). The data stem from a study of blood T cell repertoires in COVID-19. Study in general: Collection of acute and convalescent COVID-19 samples took place in the United States, Italy and Spain. Sources were T cells, B-cell-depleted T cells, or PBMCs; the material itself was cDNA or gDNA.

Original processing methods: Reference gene primer amplification gave nucleated cell count estimates. The protocol was immunoSEQ multiplex PCR, while the TCRdb copy is restricted to in-frame clones and leaves out a portion. V, J and clone size derive from that table, while D and trimming were established from the DNA sequence. Of 100,000 or so clones in the sample, about nine tenths were seen once. Sequencing was carried out using peripheral blood. The TCR originated in a man aged 55 to 70 with acute or convalescent COVID-19.

The CDR3 region has the DNA TGTGCCAGTAGCGACAGGACCTATCAGCCCCAGCATTTT. Residues: CASSDRTYQPQHF. The V gene is TRBV19, the J gene TRBJ1-5, with D tentatively TRBD1 (6 bases). The CDR3 is 13 residues long. Trimming took off 6 bases at V and 5 bases at J, with 11 bases between the two ends. The germline CDR1 and CDR2 sequences are LNHDA and SQIVND (reference sequence).